This T cell receptor beta chain was recorded in a study of cytotoxic CD8 clonotypes in ibrutinib-treated CLL. About the research overall: Included were about a dozen relapsed/refractory and approximately 15 treatment-naive patients, of whom roughly 17 were IGHV unmutated. Sample averages reached around 260,000 productive templates and almost 95,000 productive rearrangements. General study points: Clonality (at baseline) was higher than in age-matched healthy donors and tracked circulating CD8+ T-cell counts.

As regards this clone: The antigen is unknown.

The targeted sequencing depth was 1 in 200,000 to 1 in 1 million T cells. Here immunoSEQ multiplex PCR was the method, and the copy in TCRdb shows in-frame clones only, minus some. The data show roughly 160,000 clones, approximately 80% seen once. V lost 0 bases to trimming and J lost 5 bases; unmatched junction nucleotides: 7. CDR3 size: 16 residues. Germline-derived CDR1 and CDR2 are SGDLS and YYNGEE. V and J are TRBV9 and TRBJ2-3; 9 positions match TRBD2. This receptor was obtained from a human donor with chronic lymphocytic leukemia. The material was PBMCs, obtained after 24 months of ibrutinib treatment. The CDR3 sequence: CASSVGGGRAKDTQYF. CDR3 nucleotide sequence: TGTGCCAGCAGCGTAGGGGGCGGGAGGGCCAAAGATACGCAGTATTTT.